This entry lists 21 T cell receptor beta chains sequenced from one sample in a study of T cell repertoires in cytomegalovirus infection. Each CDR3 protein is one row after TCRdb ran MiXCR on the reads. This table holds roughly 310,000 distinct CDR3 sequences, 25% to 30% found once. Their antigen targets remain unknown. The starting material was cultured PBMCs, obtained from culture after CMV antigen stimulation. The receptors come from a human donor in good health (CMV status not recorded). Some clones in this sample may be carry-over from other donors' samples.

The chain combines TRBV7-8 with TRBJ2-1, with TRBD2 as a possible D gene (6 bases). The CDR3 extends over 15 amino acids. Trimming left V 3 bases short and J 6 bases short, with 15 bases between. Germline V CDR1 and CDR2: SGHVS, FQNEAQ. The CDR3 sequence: CASSLRDPPANEQFF. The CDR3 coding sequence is TGTGCCAGCAGCTTGCGGGACCCACCTGCCAATGAGCAGTTCTTC.

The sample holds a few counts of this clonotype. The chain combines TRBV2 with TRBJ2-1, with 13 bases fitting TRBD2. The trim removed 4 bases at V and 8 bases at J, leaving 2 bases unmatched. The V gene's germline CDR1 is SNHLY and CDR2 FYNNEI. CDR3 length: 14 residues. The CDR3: CASSGTSGRDEQFF. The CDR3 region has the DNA TGTGCCAGCAGTGGGACTAGCGGGAGAGATGAGCAGTTCTTC. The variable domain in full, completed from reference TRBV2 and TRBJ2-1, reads EPEVTQTPSHQVTQMGQEVILRCVPISNHLYFYWYRQILGQKVEFLVSFYNNEISEKSEIFDDQFSVERPDGSNFTLKIRSTKLEDSAMYFCASSGTSGRDEQFFGPGTRLTVL.

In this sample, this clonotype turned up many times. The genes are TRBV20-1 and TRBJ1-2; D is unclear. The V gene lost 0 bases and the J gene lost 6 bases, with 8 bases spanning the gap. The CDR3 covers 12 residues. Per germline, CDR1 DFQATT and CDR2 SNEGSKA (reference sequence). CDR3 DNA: TGCAGTGCTAGAGAGGGCAGGCATGGCTACACCTTC. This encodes CSAREGRHGYTF.

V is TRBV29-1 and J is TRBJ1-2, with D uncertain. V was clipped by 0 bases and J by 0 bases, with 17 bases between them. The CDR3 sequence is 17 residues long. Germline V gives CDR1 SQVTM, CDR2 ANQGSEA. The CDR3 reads CSVEDQVGTRSNYGYTF. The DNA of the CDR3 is TGCAGCGTTGAAGATCAGGTCGGAACTCGTTCTAACTATGGCTACACCTTC.

The CDR3 DNA reads as TGTGCCAGCAGTGATTTGGGAAATCAGCCCCAGCATTTT. Protein product: CASSDLGNQPQHF. V is TRBV2 and J is TRBJ1-5; D unclear. Per germline, CDR1 SNHLY and CDR2 FYNNEI. Trimming stripped 3 bases from V and 4 bases from J, with 7 bases between. This CDR3 spans 13 amino acids.

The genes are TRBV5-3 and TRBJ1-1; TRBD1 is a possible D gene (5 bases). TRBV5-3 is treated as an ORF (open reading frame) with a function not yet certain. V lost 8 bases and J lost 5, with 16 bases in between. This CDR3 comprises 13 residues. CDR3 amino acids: CASSTGTSTEAFF. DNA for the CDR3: TGTGCCAGCAGCACCGGGACGAGTACTGAAGCTTTCTTT.

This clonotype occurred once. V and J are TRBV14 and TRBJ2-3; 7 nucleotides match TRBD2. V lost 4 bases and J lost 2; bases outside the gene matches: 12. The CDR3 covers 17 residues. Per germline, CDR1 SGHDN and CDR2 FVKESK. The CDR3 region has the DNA TGTGCCAGCAGCCCAAGCTCGGGGGGAGATTACACAGATACGCAGTATTTT. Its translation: CASSPSSGGDYTDTQYF.

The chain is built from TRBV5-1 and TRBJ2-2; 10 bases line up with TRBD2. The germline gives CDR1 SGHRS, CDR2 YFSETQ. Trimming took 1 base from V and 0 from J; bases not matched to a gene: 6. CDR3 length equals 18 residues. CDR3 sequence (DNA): TGCGCCAGCAGCTTGTCTAGCGGGGGAACCTCGAACACCGGGGAGCTGTTTTTT. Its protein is CASSLSSGGTSNTGELFF.

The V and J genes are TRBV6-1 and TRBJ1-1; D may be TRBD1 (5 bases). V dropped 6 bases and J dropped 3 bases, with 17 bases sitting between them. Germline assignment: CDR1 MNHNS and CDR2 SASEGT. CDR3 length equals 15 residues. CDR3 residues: CASRWGGEGDTEAFF. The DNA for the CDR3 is TGTGCCAGCAGATGGGGAGGGGAAGGGGACACTGAAGCTTTCTTT.

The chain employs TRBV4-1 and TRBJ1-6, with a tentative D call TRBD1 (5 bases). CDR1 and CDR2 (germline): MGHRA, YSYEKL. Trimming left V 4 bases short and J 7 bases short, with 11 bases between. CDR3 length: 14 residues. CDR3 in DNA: TGCGCCAGCAGCCGAGCAGGGTGGAATTCACCCCTCCACTTT. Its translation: CASSRAGWNSPLHF.

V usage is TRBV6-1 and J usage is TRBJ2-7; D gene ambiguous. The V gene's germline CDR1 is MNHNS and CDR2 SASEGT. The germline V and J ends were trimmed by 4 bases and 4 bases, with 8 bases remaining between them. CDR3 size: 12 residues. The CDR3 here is CASSGLKYEQYF. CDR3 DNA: TGTGCCAGCAGTGGATTAAAATACGAGCAGTACTTC.

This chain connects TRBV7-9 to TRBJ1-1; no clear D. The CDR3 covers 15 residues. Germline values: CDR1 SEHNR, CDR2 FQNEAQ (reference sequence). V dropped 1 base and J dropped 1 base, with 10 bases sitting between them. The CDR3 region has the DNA TGTGCCAGCAGCTTAGGTCCATTCAAGAACACTGAAGCTTTCTTT. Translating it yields CASSLGPFKNTEAFF.

The CDR3 DNA follows: TGTGCCAGCAGCTATGAGACAGGGAGGACTGAAGCTTTCTTT. Protein: CASSYETGRTEAFF. The chain joins TRBV5-5 to TRBJ1-1, with TRBD1 matching 7 bases. Losses at the gene ends were 3 bases for V and 5 bases for J; bases not matched to a gene: 7. The germline V gene encodes CDR1 SGHKS and CDR2 YYEKEE (reference sequence). There are 14 residues in the CDR3.

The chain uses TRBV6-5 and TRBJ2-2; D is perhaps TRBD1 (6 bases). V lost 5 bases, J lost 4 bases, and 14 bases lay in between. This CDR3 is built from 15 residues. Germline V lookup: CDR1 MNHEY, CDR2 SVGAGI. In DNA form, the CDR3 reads TGTGCCAGCAGTAAACAGGGTTGGACCACCGGGGAGCTGTTTTTT. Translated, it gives CASSKQGWTTGELFF.

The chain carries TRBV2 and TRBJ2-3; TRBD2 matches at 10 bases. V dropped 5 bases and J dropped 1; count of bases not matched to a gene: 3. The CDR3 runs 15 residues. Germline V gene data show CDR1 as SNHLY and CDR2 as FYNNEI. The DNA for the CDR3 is TGTGCCAGCAGTACCGGGACTAGCGGCACAGATACGCAGTATTTT. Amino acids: CASSTGTSGTDTQYF.

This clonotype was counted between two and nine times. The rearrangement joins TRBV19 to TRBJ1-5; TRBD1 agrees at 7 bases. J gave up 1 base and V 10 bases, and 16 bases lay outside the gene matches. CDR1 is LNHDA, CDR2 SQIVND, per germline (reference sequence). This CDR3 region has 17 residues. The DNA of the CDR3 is TGTGCCACCAGACGAGGAGGGGGCGATTCGAGCAATCAGCCCCAGCATTTT. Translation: CATRRGGGDSSNQPQHF. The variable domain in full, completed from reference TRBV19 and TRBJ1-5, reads DGGITQSPKYLFRKEGQNVTLSCEQNLNHDAMYWYRQDPGQGLRLIYYSQIVNDFQKGDIAEGYSVSREKKESFPLTVTSAQKNPTAFYLCATRRGGGDSSNQPQHFGDGTRLSIL.

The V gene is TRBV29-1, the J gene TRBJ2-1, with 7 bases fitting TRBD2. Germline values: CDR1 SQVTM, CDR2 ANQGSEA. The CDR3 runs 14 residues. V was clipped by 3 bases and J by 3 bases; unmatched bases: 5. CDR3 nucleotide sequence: TGCAGCGTTGATGGGACTAACGGCTACAATGAGCAGTTCTTC. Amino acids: CSVDGTNGYNEQFF.

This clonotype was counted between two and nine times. Here the CDR3 DNA reads TGTGCCAGCAGTCCGACAGGGGCTAGCAATCAGCCCCAGCATTTT. This sequence encodes CASSPTGASNQPQHF. The V call is TRBV28, the J call TRBJ1-5; TRBD1 aligns across 8 bases. The germline V gene has CDR1 MDHEN and CDR2 SYDVKM. The CDR3 sequence is 15 residues long. V shed 5 bases, J shed 0 bases, and the junction held 3 bases outside the gene matches.

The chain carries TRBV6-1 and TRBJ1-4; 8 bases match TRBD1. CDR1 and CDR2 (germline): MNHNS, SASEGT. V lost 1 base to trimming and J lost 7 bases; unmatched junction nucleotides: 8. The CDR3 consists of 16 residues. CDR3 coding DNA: TGTGCCAGCAGTGAAGGAACAGGGGGAGGTATTGAAAAACTGTTTTTT. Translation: CASSEGTGGGIEKLFF.

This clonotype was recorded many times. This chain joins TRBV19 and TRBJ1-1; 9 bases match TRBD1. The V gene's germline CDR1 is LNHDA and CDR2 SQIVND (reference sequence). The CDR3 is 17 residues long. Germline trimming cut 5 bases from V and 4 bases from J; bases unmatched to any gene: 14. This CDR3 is CASSSSGTGIRGTEAFF. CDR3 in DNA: TGTGCCAGTAGTTCGTCCGGGACAGGGATTAGGGGCACTGAAGCTTTCTTT.

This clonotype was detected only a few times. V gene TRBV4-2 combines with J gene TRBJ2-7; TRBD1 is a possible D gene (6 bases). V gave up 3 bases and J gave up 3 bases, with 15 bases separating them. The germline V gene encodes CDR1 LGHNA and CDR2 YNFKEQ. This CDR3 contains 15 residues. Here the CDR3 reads CASSQDRPLNYEQYF. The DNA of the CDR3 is TGTGCCAGCAGCCAGGACAGACCCCTGAACTACGAGCAGTACTTC.